This T cell receptor (beta chain) was recorded in a study of beta chain features in type 1 diabetes. Study-level results: For patients, the naive, central memory and Treg TCRB repertoires appeared more alike than for healthy donors. VDJ junctions from patients with type 1 diabetes contained fewer insertions and more deletions.

This CDR3 is 15 amino acids long. Trimming at V came to 4 bases and at J to 6 bases, leaving 10 bases not matched to a gene. CDR1 SGHVS and CDR2 FNYEAQ come from the germline V gene. Comment on this clone: The antigen is not known.

Cells sorted by CD45RO/CCR7/CD25/CD127/CD95/CD27 comprised CD4+ naive, central memory, regulatory and stem cell-like memory cells. The study reverse transcribed the entire isolated RNA, so it sequenced expressed TCRB transcripts. Samples of naive, central memory and regulatory T cells yielded a mean of around 3.7 million reads. Sequencing used immunoSEQ multiplex PCR; TCRdb keeps in-frame clones, though not all of them. The sample holds about 330,000 clones, roughly 9.6% seen once. Sample: naive CD4+ T cells from blood. The TCR comes from a woman between 25 and 40 years old in good health. V gene TRBV7-6 combines with J gene TRBJ2-7, with 9 bases lining up with TRBD1. CDR3 DNA sequence: TGTGCCAGCAGCTCGGGACAGGGAGCCCTCTTCGAGCAGTACTTC. This gives the protein CASSSGQGALFEQYF.